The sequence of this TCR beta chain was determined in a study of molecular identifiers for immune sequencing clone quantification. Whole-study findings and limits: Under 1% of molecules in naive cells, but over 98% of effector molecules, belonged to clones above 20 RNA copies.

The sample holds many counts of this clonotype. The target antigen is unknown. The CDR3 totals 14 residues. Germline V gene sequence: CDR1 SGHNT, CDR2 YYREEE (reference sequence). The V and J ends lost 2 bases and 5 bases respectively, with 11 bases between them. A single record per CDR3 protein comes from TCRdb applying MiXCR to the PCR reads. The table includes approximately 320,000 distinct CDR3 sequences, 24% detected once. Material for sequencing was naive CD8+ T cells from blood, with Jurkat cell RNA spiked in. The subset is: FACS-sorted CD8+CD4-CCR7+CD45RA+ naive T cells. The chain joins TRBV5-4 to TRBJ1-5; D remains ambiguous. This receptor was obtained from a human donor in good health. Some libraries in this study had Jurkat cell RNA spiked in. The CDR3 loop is CASSLQGSDQPQHF. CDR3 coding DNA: TGTGCCAGCAGCTTACAAGGGTCGGATCAGCCCCAGCATTTT.